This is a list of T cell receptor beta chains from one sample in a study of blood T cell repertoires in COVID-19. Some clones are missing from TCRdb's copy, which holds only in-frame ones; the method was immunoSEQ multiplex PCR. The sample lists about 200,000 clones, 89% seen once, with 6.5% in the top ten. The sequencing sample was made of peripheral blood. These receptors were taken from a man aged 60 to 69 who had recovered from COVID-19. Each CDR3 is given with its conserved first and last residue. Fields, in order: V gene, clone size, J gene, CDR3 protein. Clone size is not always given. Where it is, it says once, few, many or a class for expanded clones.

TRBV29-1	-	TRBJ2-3	CSVARTDRGSTDTQYF
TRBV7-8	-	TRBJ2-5	CASSPQGWETQYF
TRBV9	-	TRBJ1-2	CASSVAGTQGGRGYTF
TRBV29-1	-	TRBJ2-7	CSVAEGARTYEQYF
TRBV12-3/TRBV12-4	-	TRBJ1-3	CASSFGQTNTIYF
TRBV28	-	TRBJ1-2	CASSGKNRGGYTF
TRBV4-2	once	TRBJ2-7	CASSPRASGGGFKYEQYF
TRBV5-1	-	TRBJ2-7	CASSWAGTDAYEQYF
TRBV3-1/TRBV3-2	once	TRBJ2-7	CASSPDGGTRAYEQYF
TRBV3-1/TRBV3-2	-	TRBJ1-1	CASSARTGGAYTEAFF
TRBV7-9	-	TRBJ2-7	CASSFPWDSAEQYF